The 21 T cell receptor beta chains in this list originate from one sample, sequenced in a study of blood T cell repertoires in COVID-19. Measured with immunoSEQ multiplex PCR; TCRdb has only the in-frame clones, and not every one. The repertoire includes roughly 330,000 clones, 70% to 90% of them detected once, and under 11% sits in the top ten. Sequencing used PBMCs or T cells enriched from blood (not recorded which). The receptors shown here come from a woman aged 18-29 years who had recovered from COVID-19.

The chain has TRBV6-5 and TRBJ1-5, with D perhaps TRBD1 (6 bases). Trimming cost V 9 bases and J 9 bases, with 18 bases left between them. This CDR3 has 13 residues. Germline V gene data show CDR1 as MNHEY and CDR2 as SVGAGI. CDR3 amino acids: CASGGGGQGPQHF. The DNA of the CDR3 is TGTGCCAGTGGCGGGGGGGGCCAAGGGCCCCAGCATTTT.

This clone came up once. This chain links TRBV7-2 with TRBJ2-3, with D unresolved. CDR3 length: 15 residues. From germline, CDR1 is SGHTA and CDR2 FQGNSA. The V and J ends lost 5 bases and 1 base respectively, with 13 bases between them. CDR3 protein: CASSPSLAGTDTQYF. DNA of the CDR3: TGTGCCAGCAGCCCCAGTCTTGCGGGCACAGATACGCAGTATTTT.

The V gene is TRBV27, the J gene TRBJ1-1; 8 bases line up with TRBD1. V lost 8 bases and J lost 1; bases outside the gene matches: 6. CDR3 length: 14 residues. From germline, CDR1 is MNHEY and CDR2 SMNVEV (reference sequence). The CDR3 DNA reads as TGTGCCAGCCATCTCGGACAGGGGAACACTGAAGCTTTCTTT. Translated, it gives CASHLGQGNTEAFF.

The V gene is TRBV30, the J gene TRBJ2-5, with 9 nucleotides matching TRBD1. The ends lost 2 bases at V and 7 bases at J; junction bases unmatched: 5. CDR1 and CDR2 from the germline V gene are GTSNPN and SVGIG (reference sequence). This CDR3 is 13 amino acids long. The CDR3 sequence is CAWSNGQGTTQYF. In DNA form, the CDR3 reads TGTGCCTGGAGTAACGGACAGGGGACGACCCAGTACTTC.

The CDR3 nucleotides read TGTGCCTGGGCTACAGGGTATGGTAATCAGCCCCAGCATTTT. Protein: CAWATGYGNQPQHF. The chain has TRBV30 and TRBJ1-5, with D possibly TRBD1 on 6 matching bases. Germline CDR1 reads GTSNPN; CDR2 reads SVGIG (reference sequence). V was trimmed by 5 bases and J by 4 bases, leaving 15 bases between them. The CDR3 loop spans 14 amino acids.

The V gene is TRBV6-5, the J gene TRBJ1-5; D not resolved. V gave up 6 bases and J gave up 2 bases, with 11 bases separating them. Germline CDR1 and CDR2: MNHEY and SVGAGI. This CDR3 has 14 amino acids. In DNA form, the CDR3 reads TGTGCCAGCAGCCTCGAGGGAGGCAATCAGCCCCAGCATTTT. Residues: CASSLEGGNQPQHF.

In this sample, this clone turned up once. The CDR3 DNA follows: TGTGCCTGGAGTCAGGGACTTAGCAATCAGCCCCAGCATTTT. Translating gives CAWSQGLSNQPQHF. The chain links TRBV30 to TRBJ1-5, with TRBD1 as a possible D gene (5 bases). V lost 2 bases and J lost 0, with 8 bases in between. This CDR3 region has 14 residues. Germline-derived CDR1 and CDR2 are GTSNPN and SVGIG (reference sequence).

The CDR3 region is CASSTGQGGKLFF. The DNA of the CDR3 is TGTGCCAGTAGTACGGGACAGGGGGGAAAACTGTTTTTT. The chain links TRBV19 to TRBJ1-4, with 11 bases identical to TRBD1. V gave up 4 bases and J gave up 10 bases; unmatched junction bases: 2. This CDR3 is built from 13 residues. The germline V gene has CDR1 LNHDA and CDR2 SQIVND (reference sequence).

V and J are TRBV28 and TRBJ2-3, with 7 nucleotides matching TRBD1. CDR3 size: 17 residues. CDR1 and CDR2 (germline): MDHEN, SYDVKM. Trimming took 7 bases from V and 6 from J; bases not matched to a gene: 19. The CDR3 region is CASTILSRGLGSDTQYF. The CDR3 DNA is TGTGCCAGCACCATTCTCTCAAGGGGGCTTGGGTCCGATACGCAGTATTTT.

A single count supports this clone. This chain links TRBV19 with TRBJ1-1; D unclear. CDR3 length: 13 amino acids. Trimming cost V 5 bases and J 1 base, with 8 bases left between them. Per germline, CDR1 LNHDA and CDR2 SQIVND (reference sequence). This CDR3 reads CASSLSRNTEAFF. CDR3 DNA sequence: TGTGCCAGTAGTCTTAGCAGGAACACTGAAGCTTTCTTT.

The chain couples TRBV27 to TRBJ1-2, with 12 bases aligning to TRBD1. Germline-derived CDR1 and CDR2 are MNHEY and SMNVEV (reference sequence). The length of the CDR3 is 15 residues. Trimming at V came to 5 bases and at J to 8 bases, leaving 9 bases not matched to a gene. CDR3 sequence (DNA): TGTGCCAGCAGTCTCCGGGACAGGGGGCTAAGGGGCTACACCTTC. It is translated as CASSLRDRGLRGYTF.

V is TRBV4-1 and J is TRBJ2-7; D is possibly TRBD1 (6 bases). Germline V gene sequence: CDR1 MGHRA, CDR2 YSYEKL. V was clipped by 0 bases and J by 0 bases, with 15 bases between them. The length of the CDR3 is 17 residues. CDR3 in DNA: TGCGCCAGCAGCCAAGAGGGAAGGGGGATACACTCCTACGAGCAGTACTTC. Residues: CASSQEGRGIHSYEQYF.

The chain carries TRBV12-3 or TRBV12-4 and TRBJ1-4; TRBD1 aligns across 7 bases. V shed 7 bases and J 8 bases; nucleotides not matched to a gene: 7. The CDR3 is 13 amino acids. The CDR3 here is CASTSGGREKLFF. As DNA, the CDR3 is TGTGCCAGCACCTCAGGGGGGAGGGAAAAACTGTTTTTT.

The sample holds many counts of this clone. This chain links TRBV4-2 with TRBJ1-5; D call uncertain. Trimming took off 8 bases at V and 1 base at J, with 9 bases between the two ends. The CDR3 has 13 amino acids. Germline V gives CDR1 LGHNA, CDR2 YNFKEQ. CDR3 in amino acids: CASAGDSNQPQHF. CDR3 nucleotide sequence: TGTGCCAGCGCGGGTGACAGCAATCAGCCCCAGCATTTT.

This sequence joins TRBV7-6 and TRBJ1-1; D ambiguous. Germline CDR1 and CDR2: SGHVS and FNYEAQ. This CDR3 has 13 amino acids. V dropped 4 bases and J dropped 1 base, with 7 bases sitting between them. The CDR3 DNA reads as TGTGCCAGCAGCTCAGACTGGAACACTGAAGCTTTCTTT. Amino acid sequence: CASSSDWNTEAFF.

The chain employs TRBV5-4 and TRBJ2-2; no clear D. CDR3 length: 14 residues. The ends were cut back, 0 bases at V and 3 bases at J, with 6 bases in the middle. Per germline, CDR1 SGHNT and CDR2 YYREEE (reference sequence). DNA of the CDR3: TGTGCCAGCAGCTTGGCCACAGACACCGGGGAGCTGTTTTTT. Its protein product is CASSLATDTGELFF.

This clone was seen once. This rearrangement joins TRBV18 to TRBJ2-7; 8 bases match TRBD2. V was clipped by 6 bases and J by 3 bases; unmatched bases: 10. Germline assignment: CDR1 KGHSH and CDR2 LQKENI. The CDR3 consists of 15 residues. The CDR3: CASSPSGGFSYEQYF. The CDR3 DNA is TGTGCCAGCTCGCCCTCGGGGGGGTTCAGCTACGAGCAGTACTTC. Drawing the rest from reference TRBV18 and TRBJ2-7, the complete variable domain is NAGVMQNPRHLVRRRGQEARLRCSPMKGHSHVYWYRQLPEEGLKFMVYLQKENIIDESGMPKERFSAEFPKEGPSILRIQQVVRGDSAAYFCASSPSGGFSYEQYFGPGTRLTVT.

The chain uses TRBV29-1 and TRBJ2-1; possible D gene TRBD2, 6 bases. CDR1 is SQVTM and CDR2 is ANQGSEA in the germline V gene. The CDR3 extends over 13 amino acids. Trimming cost V 2 bases and J 7 bases, with 12 bases left between them. CDR3 residues: CSVESGTVNEQFF. CDR3 nucleotides: TGCAGCGTTGAATCCGGGACTGTGAATGAGCAGTTCTTC.

The V gene is TRBV10-3, the J gene TRBJ1-1, with D tentatively TRBD1 (5 bases). Germline assignment: CDR1 ENHRY and CDR2 SYGVKD. V lost 10 bases and J lost 1, with 13 bases in between. CDR3 length: 13 residues. CDR3 in amino acids: CATGSGGNTEAFF. The CDR3 DNA reads TGTGCCACCGGGTCGGGGGGGAACACTGAAGCTTTCTTT.

This chain uses TRBV5-1 with TRBJ2-5; 11 bases fit TRBD2. CDR3 length equals 17 residues. The V and J ends lost 0 bases and 1 base, in that order; junction bases with no gene match: 5. Germline loops: CDR1 SGHRS, CDR2 YFSETQ. CDR3: CASSLGALAGAQETQYF. In DNA, the CDR3 is TGCGCCAGCAGCTTGGGGGCACTAGCGGGGGCCCAAGAGACCCAGTACTTC.

The chain couples TRBV10-3 to TRBJ1-1, with D tentatively TRBD1 (5 bases). Trimming cost V 5 bases and J 7 bases, with 8 bases left between them. The CDR3 runs to 11 residues. Germline V lookup: CDR1 ENHRY, CDR2 SYGVKD. CDR3 DNA: TGTGCCATCAGTCTAGGGGATGAAGCTTTCTTT. This encodes CAISLGDEAFF.